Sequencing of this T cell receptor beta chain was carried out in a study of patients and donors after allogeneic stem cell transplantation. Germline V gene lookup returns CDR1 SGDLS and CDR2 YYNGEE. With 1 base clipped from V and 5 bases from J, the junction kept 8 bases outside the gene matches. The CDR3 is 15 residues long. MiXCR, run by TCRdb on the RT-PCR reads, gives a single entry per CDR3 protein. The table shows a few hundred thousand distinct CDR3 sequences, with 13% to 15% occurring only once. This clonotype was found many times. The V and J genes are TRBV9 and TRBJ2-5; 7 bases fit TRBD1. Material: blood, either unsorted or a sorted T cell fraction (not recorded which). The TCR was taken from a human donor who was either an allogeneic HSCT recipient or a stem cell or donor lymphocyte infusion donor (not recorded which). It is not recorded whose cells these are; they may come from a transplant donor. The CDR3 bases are TGTGCCAGCAGCGTAACAGGGGATAGGGAGGAGACCCAGTACTTC. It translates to CASSVTGDREETQYF.